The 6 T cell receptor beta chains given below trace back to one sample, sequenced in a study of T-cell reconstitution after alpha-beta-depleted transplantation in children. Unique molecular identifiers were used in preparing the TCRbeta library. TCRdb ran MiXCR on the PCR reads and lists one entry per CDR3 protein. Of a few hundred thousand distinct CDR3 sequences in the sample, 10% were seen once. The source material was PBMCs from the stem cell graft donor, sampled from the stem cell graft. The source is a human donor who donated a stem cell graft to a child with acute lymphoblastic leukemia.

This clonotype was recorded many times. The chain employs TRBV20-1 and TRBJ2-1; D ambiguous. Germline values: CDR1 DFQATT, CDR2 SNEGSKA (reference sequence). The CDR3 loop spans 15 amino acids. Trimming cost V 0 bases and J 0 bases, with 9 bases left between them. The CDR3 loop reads CSARDPESSYNEQFF. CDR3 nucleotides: TGCAGTGCTAGAGATCCAGAAAGCTCCTACAATGAGCAGTTCTTC.

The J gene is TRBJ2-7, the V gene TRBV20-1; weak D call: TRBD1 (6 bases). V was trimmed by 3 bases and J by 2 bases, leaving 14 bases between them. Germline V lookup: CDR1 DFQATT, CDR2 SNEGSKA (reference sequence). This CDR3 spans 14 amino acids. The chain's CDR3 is CSASDQDRPYEQYF. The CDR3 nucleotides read TGCAGTGCTAGCGACCAGGACAGACCCTACGAGCAGTACTTC.

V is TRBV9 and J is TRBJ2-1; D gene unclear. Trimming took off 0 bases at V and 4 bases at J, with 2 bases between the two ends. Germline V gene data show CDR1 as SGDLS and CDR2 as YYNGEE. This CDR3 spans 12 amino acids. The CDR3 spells CASSVDYNEQFF. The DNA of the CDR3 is TGTGCCAGCAGCGTAGATTACAATGAGCAGTTCTTC.

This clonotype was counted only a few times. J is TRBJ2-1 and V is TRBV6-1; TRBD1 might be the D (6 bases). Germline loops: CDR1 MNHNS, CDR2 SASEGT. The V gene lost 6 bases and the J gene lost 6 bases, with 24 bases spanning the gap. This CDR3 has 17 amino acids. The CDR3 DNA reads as TGTGCCAGCAGGCTCAGGGGTTTGGGGTACGTGGGCAATGAGCAGTTCTTC. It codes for CASRLRGLGYVGNEQFF.

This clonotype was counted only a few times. CDR3 sequence reads: CASSRERQGTSYEQYF. DNA of the CDR3: TGCGCCAGCAGCCGAGAGCGGCAGGGGACCTCCTACGAGCAGTACTTC. J is TRBJ2-7 and V is TRBV4-1; D perhaps matches TRBD1 (6 bases). V was clipped by 4 bases and J by 0 bases, with 16 bases between them. The CDR3 extends over 16 amino acids. The germline CDR1 and CDR2 sequences are MGHRA and YSYEKL.

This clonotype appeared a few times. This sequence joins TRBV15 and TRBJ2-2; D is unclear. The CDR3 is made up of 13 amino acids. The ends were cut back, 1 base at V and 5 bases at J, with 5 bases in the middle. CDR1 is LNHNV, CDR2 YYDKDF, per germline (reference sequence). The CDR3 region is CATSRVRTGELFF. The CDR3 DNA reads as TGTGCCACCAGCAGAGTCCGTACCGGGGAGCTGTTTTTT.